This TCR beta chain originates from a study of CXCR3-negative and CXCR3-positive naive CD8 T cells. It was by 5' RACE with UMI labels that the TRB cDNA libraries were prepared. Following a re-call of the 5' RACE reads, TCRdb has one entry per CDR3 protein and lacks DNA. The sample totals about 85,000 distinct CDR3 sequences; its top ten clones hold under 0.95%. About this clonotype: What it binds is not known.

The germline CDR1 and CDR2 sequences are DFQATT and SNEGSKA (reference sequence). This CDR3 spans 14 amino acids. Findings of the study overall: Diversity was high in both naive subsets and much lower in memory cells. TRB CDR3 properties were used to infer TCR strength, and surface CD5 was comparable between naive subsets. Against CXCR3-negative naive cells, CXCR3-positive naive cells showed more hydrophobic TRB CDR3s.

Sequencing used naive CXCR3+ CD8+ T cells from blood. Subset of the sample: CD45RO-CCR7+CD27+CD95- naive CD8+ T cells expressing CXCR3 (TNR3+). The sequence was obtained from a human donor in good health. Some clones in this sample may be carry-over from other donors' samples. The chain combines TRBV20-1 with TRBJ1-2. The CDR3: CSARDIEILYGYTF.